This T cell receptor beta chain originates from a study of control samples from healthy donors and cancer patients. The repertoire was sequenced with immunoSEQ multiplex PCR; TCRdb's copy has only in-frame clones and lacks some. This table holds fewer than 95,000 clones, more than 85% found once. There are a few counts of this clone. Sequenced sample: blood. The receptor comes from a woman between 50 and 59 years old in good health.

CDR3 in amino acids: CASSERWDRGEQYF. The DNA for the CDR3 is TGTGCCAGCAGTGAAAGGTGGGACAGGGGCGAGCAGTACTTC. V is TRBV6-1 and J is TRBJ2-7; 10 nucleotides line up with TRBD1. With 2 bases clipped from V and 6 bases from J, the junction kept 4 bases outside the gene matches. Germline V gene data show CDR1 as MNHNS and CDR2 as SASEGT. The CDR3 consists of 14 residues.